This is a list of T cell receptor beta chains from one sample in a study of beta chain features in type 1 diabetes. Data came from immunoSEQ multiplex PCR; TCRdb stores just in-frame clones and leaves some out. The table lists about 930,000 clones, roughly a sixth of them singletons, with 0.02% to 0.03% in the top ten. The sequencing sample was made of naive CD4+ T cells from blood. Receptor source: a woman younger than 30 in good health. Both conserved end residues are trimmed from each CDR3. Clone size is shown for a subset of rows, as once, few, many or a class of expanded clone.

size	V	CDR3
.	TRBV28	ASISRGLQGYNEQF
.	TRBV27	ASSLSGTSGRINEQF
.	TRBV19	ASRAGRMTDTQY
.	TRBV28	ASRSTTLRSIQY
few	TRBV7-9	ASSRWRGRDFVHEQY
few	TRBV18	ASSTHPGQNYGYT
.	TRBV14	ASSQGEENEQF
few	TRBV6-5	ASSSLSGSETQY
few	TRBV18	ASSPASGSYEQY
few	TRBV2	ASSGDSTDTQY
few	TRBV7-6	ASSSSIAGVFTGELF
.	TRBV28	ASSLGRDYGYT
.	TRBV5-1	ASSLRTGVATEAF
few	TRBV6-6	ASFDRYQPQH
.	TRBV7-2	ASSLTGPTGELF
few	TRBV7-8	ASSSSLLTLPGEQY
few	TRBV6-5	ASSYSAGRASDEQY
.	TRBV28	ASSITGTRAGANVLT
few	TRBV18	ASSPPDRSYEQY
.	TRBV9	ASSVAGAGHEQY
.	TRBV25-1	ASSRSGSRVEQY
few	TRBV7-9	ASSPDRGQNHGETQY
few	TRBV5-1	ASSWTSGGNEQF
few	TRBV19	ASSSIIGDTEAF
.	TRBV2	ASSAGQGPRNEQF
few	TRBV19	ASSSGYNEQF
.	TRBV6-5	ASRRRTGVSEQY
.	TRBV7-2	ASSLAGQTSNQPQH
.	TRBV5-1	ASSGQLSTDTQY
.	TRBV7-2	ASSLANQGKLF
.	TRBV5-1	ASSRNRVTETQY
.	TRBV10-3	APGTRTEEYQPQH
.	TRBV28	ASNQAGAGAPYEQY
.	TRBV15	ATSRDRFDSKGETQY
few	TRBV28	ASTGSSSYEQY
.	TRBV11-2	ASSLAGNSGRPWY
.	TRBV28	ASSPGPGDEQY
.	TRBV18	ASSLGPSAYNEQF
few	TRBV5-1	ASSLAVTSGTGELF
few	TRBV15	ATSSGLAGFTDTQY
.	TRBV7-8	ASSLQYNEQF
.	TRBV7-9	ASSLDVRTEAF
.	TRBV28	ASKISGYEQY
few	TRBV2	ASSGGLAGSTRNEQF